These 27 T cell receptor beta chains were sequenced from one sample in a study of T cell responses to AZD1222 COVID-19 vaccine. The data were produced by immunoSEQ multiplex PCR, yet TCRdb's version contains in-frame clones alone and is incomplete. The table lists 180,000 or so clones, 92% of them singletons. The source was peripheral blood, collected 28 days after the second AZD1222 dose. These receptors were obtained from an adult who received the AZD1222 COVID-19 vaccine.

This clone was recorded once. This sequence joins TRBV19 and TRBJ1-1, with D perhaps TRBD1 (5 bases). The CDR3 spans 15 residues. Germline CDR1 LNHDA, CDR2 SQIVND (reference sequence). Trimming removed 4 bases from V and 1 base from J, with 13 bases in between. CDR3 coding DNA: TGTGCCAGTAGTACCAACGGGCAGGGGAACACTGAAGCTTTCTTT. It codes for CASSTNGQGNTEAFF.

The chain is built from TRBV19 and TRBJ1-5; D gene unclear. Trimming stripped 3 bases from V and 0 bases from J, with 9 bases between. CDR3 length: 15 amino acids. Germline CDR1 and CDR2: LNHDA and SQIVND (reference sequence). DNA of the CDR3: TGTGCCAGTAGTATCGGGCGGCATAGCAATCAGCCCCAGCATTTT. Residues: CASSIGRHSNQPQHF.

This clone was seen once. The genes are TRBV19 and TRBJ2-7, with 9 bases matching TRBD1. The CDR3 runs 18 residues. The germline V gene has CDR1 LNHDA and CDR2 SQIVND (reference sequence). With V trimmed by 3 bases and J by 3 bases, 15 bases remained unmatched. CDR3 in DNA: TGTGCCAGTAGTATTGCGAGTGGGGGACAGGGATTAAACTACGAGCAGTACTTC. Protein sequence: CASSIASGGQGLNYEQYF.

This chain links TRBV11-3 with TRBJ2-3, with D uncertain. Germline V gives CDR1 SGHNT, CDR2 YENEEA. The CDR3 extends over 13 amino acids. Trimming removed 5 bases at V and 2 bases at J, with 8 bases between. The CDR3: CASSAGPTDTQYF. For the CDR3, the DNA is TGTGCCAGCAGCGCCGGCCCCACAGATACGCAGTATTTT.

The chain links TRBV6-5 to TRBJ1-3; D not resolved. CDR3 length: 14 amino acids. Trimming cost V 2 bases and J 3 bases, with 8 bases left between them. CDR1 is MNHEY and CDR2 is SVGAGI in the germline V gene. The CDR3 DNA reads TGTGCCAGCAGTTACAGTCCGGGTGGAAACACCATATATTTT. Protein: CASSYSPGGNTIYF.

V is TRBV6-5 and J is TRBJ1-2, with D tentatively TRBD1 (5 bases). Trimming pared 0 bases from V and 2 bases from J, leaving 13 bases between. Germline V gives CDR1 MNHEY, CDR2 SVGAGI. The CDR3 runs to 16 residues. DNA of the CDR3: TGTGCCAGCAGTTACTCGAATCCGGGACTGAACTATGGCTACACCTTC. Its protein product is CASSYSNPGLNYGYTF.

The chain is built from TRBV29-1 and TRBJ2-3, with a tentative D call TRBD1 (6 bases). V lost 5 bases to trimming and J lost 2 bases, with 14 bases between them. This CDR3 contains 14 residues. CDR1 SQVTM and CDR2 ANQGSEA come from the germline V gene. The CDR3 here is CSVFGSGATDTQYF. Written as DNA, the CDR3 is TGCAGCGTTTTTGGGTCAGGGGCCACAGATACGCAGTATTTT.

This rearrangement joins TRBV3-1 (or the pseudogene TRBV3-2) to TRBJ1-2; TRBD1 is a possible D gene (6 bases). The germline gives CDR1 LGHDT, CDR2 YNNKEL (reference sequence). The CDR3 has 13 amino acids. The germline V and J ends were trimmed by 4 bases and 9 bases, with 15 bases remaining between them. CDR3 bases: TGTGCCAGCAGCCCCATGGGGGCGTTGAGCTACACCTTC. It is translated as CASSPMGALSYTF.

CDR3 DNA: TGTGCCAGCAGCTTAGTCGGTCTAGGGGATGAGCAGTTCTTC. It specifies CASSLVGLGDEQFF. The chain couples TRBV7-9 to TRBJ2-1, with D maybe TRBD1 (5 bases). The germline V and J ends were trimmed by 1 base and 8 bases, with 12 bases remaining between them. The CDR3 covers 14 residues. Germline V CDR1 and CDR2: SEHNR, FQNEAQ (reference sequence).

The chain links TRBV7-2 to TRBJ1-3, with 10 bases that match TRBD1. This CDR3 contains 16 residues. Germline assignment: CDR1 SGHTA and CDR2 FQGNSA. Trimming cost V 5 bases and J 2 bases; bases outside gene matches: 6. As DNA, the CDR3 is TGTGCCAGCAGCGTCGGGGACAGGGGAGCTGGAAACACCATATATTTT. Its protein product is CASSVGDRGAGNTIYF.

The CDR3 is CASSIKGALADTQYF. Written as DNA, the CDR3 is TGTGCCAGTAGTATTAAGGGGGCGCTTGCGGATACGCAGTATTTT. The J gene is TRBJ2-3, the V gene TRBV19, with 7 bases that match TRBD1. V trimming: 3 bases; J trimming: 6 bases; junction bases outside the gene matches: 9. Germline CDR1 LNHDA, CDR2 SQIVND (reference sequence). CDR3 size: 15 residues.

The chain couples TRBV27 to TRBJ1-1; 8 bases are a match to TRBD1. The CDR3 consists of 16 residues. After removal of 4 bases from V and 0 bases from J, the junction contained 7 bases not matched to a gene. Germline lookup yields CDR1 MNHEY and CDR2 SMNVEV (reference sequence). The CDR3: CASSYTRDRMNTEAFF. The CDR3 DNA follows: TGTGCCAGCAGTTACACCCGGGACAGGATGAACACTGAAGCTTTCTTT.

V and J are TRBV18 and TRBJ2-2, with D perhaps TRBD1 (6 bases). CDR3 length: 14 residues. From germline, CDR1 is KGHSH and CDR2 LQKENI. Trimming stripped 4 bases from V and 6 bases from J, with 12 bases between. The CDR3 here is CASSQRQESGELFF. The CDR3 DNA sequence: TGTGCCAGCTCACAAAGACAGGAGTCCGGGGAGCTGTTTTTT. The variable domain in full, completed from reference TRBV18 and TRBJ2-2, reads NAGVMQNPRHLVRRRGQEARLRCSPMKGHSHVYWYRQLPEEGLKFMVYLQKENIIDESGMPKERFSAEFPKEGPSILRIQQVVRGDSAAYFCASSQRQESGELFFGEGSRLTVL.

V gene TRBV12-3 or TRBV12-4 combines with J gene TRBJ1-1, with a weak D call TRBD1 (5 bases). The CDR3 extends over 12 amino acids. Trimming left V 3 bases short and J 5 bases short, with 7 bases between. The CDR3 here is CASSLWGTEAFF. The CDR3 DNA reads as TGTGCCAGCAGTTTGTGGGGGACTGAAGCTTTCTTT.

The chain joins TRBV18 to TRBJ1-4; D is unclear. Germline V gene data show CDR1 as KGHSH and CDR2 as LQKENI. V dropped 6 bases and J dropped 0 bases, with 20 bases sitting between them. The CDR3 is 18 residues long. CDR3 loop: CASSIFGPSIATNEKLFF. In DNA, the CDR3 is TGTGCCAGCTCTATCTTCGGGCCCAGTATAGCAACTAATGAAAAACTGTTTTTT.

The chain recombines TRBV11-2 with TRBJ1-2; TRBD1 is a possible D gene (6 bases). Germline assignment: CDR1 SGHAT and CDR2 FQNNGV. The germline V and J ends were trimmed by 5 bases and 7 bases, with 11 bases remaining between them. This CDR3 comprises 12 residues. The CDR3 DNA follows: TGTGCCAGCAGCATCAGGGGCTGTGGCTACACCTTC. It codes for CASSIRGCGYTF.

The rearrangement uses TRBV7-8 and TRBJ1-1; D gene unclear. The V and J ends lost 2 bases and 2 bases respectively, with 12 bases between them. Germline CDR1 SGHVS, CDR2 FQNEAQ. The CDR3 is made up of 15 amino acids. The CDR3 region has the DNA TGTGCCAGCAGCTTAATCATAGGCCCAAACACTGAAGCTTTCTTT. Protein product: CASSLIIGPNTEAFF.

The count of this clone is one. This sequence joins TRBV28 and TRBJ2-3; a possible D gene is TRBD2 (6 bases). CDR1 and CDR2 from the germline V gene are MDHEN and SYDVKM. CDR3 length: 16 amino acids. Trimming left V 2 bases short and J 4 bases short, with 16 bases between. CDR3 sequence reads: CASSLMGQRVADTQYF. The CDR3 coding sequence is TGTGCCAGCAGTTTAATGGGTCAGCGGGTGGCAGATACGCAGTATTTT. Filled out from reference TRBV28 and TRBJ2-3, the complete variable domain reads DVKVTQSSRYLVKRTGEKVFLECVQDMDHENMFWYRQDPGLGLRLIYFSYDVKMKEKGDIPEGYSVSREKKERFSLILESASTNQTSMYLCASSLMGQRVADTQYFGPGTRLTVL.

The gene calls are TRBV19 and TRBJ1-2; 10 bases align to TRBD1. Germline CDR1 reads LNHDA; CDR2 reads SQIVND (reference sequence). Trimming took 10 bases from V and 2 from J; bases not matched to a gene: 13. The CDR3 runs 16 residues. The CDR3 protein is CATTPGPGQGNYGYTF. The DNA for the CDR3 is TGTGCCACCACCCCGGGTCCGGGACAGGGGAACTATGGCTACACCTTC.

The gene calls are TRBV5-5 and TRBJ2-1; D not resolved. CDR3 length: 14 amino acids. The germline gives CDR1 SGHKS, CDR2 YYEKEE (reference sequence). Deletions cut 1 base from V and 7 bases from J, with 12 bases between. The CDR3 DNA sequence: TGTGCCAGCAGCTTGTTAGGACGGTATAATGAGCAGTTCTTC. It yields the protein CASSLLGRYNEQFF.

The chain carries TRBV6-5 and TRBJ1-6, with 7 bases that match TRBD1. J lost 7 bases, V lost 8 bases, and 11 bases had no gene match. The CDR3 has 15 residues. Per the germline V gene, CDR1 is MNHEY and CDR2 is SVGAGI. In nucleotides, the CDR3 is TGTGCCAGCCGCGGCAGGGGGGCCCCGAATTCACCCCTCCACTTT. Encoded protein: CASRGRGAPNSPLHF.

The CDR3 here is CASSIGGTITDTQYF. The CDR3 coding sequence is TGTGCCAGTAGTATAGGAGGCACTATCACAGATACGCAGTATTTT. The chain recombines TRBV19 with TRBJ2-3, with D uncertain. The CDR3 consists of 15 residues. Germline lookup yields CDR1 LNHDA and CDR2 SQIVND (reference sequence). Trimming shortened V by 1 base and J by 2 bases, and 10 bases separated the two germline ends.

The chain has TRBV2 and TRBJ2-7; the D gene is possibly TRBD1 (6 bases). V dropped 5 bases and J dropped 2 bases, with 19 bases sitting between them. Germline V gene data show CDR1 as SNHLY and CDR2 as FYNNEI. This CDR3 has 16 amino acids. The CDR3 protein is CASSPGPGQLTYEQYF. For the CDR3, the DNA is TGTGCCAGCAGTCCCGGGCCAGGACAGTTGACCTACGAGCAGTACTTC. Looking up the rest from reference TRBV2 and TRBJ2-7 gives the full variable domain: EPEVTQTPSHQVTQMGQEVILRCVPISNHLYFYWYRQILGQKVEFLVSFYNNEISEKSEIFDDQFSVERPDGSNFTLKIRSTKLEDSAMYFCASSPGPGQLTYEQYFGPGTRLTVT.

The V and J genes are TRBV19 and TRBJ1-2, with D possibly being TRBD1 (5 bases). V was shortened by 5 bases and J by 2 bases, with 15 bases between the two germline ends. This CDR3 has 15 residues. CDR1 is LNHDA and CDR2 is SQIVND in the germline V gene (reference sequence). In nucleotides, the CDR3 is TGTGCCAGTAGTGTACAGGCGGTGGGAAACTATGGCTACACCTTC. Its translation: CASSVQAVGNYGYTF.

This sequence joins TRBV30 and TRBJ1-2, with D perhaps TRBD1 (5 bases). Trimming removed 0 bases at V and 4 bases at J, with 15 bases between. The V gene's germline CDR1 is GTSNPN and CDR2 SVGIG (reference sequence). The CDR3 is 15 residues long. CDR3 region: CAWSVTGGPGYGYTF. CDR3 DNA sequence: TGTGCCTGGAGTGTAACCGGGGGACCTGGCTATGGCTACACCTTC.

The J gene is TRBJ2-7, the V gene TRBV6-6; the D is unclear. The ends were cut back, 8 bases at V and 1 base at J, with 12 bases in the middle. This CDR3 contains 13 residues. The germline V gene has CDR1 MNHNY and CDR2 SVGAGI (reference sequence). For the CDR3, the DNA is TGTGCCAGCGCCCCGGGCGGATCCTACGAGCAGTACTTC. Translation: CASAPGGSYEQYF.

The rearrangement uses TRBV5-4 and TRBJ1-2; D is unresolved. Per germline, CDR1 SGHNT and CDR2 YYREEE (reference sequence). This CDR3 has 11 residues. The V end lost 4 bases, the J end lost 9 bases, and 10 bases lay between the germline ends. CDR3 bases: TGTGCCAGCAGCCGCCTCTTAAGCTACACCTTC. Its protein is CASSRLLSYTF.